Presented here are 14 T cell receptor beta chains from one specimen sequenced in a study of metastatic and nonmetastatic thyroid tumors. No treatment of any kind had been given to any patient before thyroid surgery. TCRdb re-called clones via MiXCR from the PCR reads. Altogether roughly 72,000 clones are present, about 17% being singletons, with the ten largest covering around 13%. The sample comprised blood. Receptors were obtained from a female donor with papillary thyroid cancer or a benign thyroid nodule (not recorded which). Some clones in this sample may be carry-over from other donors' samples.

This clone has at least ten counts. This rearrangement joins TRBV5-5 to TRBJ2-7; possible D gene TRBD1, 5 bases. Germline CDR1 reads SGHKS; CDR2 reads YYEKEE (reference sequence). The CDR3 contains 13 residues. The germline V and J ends were trimmed by 1 base and 2 bases, with 7 bases remaining between them. The CDR3 bases are TGTGCCAGCAGCTTGCAGGGCCCCTACGAGCAGTACTTC. Its protein is CASSLQGPYEQYF.

This clone showed up many times. This chain joins TRBV12-3 or TRBV12-4 and TRBJ1-5, with D uncertain. The CDR3 consists of 12 residues. Trimming removed 4 bases at V and 7 bases at J, with 8 bases between. CDR3 loop: CASSSVGQPQHF. CDR3 bases: TGTGCCAGCAGTTCCGTTGGCCAGCCCCAGCATTTT.

This clone was recorded many times. The gene calls are TRBV9 and TRBJ1-6, with 7 bases identical to TRBD1. J lost 4 bases, V lost 2 bases, and 3 bases had no gene match. The CDR3 is made up of 15 amino acids. CDR1 and CDR2 from the germline V gene are SGDLS and YYNGEE. The CDR3 is CASSVQGEYNSPLHF. The CDR3 bases are TGTGCCAGCAGCGTTCAGGGGGAGTATAATTCACCCCTCCACTTT.

A single count supports this clone. The chain employs TRBV5-6 and TRBJ1-5; 9 nucleotides align to TRBD1. The CDR3 covers 19 residues. Looked up from germline, CDR1 is SGHDT and CDR2 is YYEEEE. The V gene end was trimmed by 4 bases and the J gene end by 2 bases; junction bases not matched to a gene: 16. The CDR3 is CASSPGPKQGARGNQPQHF. The CDR3 DNA reads as TGTGCCAGCAGCCCGGGCCCTAAACAGGGGGCACGAGGCAATCAGCCCCAGCATTTT.

This clone was picked up many times. The J gene is TRBJ1-3, the V gene TRBV12-5; TRBD1 might be the D (6 bases). Germline V gene data show CDR1 as LGHNT and CDR2 as FRNRAP. The CDR3 contains 14 residues. Trimming stripped 4 bases from V and 6 bases from J, with 13 bases between. CDR3 sequence reads: CASGSLRTANTIYF. CDR3 sequence (DNA): TGTGCTAGTGGTTCCCTTCGGACAGCAAACACCATATATTTT.

This chain links TRBV7-9 with TRBJ1-1; no reliable D call. Per germline, CDR1 SEHNR and CDR2 FQNEAQ (reference sequence). The CDR3 is made up of 13 amino acids. Trimming stripped 4 bases from V and 3 bases from J, with 9 bases between. CDR3 nucleotides: TGTGCCAGCAGCTCTGGGTTGGACACTGAAGCTTTCTTT. As protein: CASSSGLDTEAFF.

This clone was counted a few times. The chain combines TRBV6-1 with TRBJ1-1; no firm D call. V was trimmed by 2 bases and J by 4 bases, leaving 11 bases between them. The germline V gene encodes CDR1 MNHNS and CDR2 SASEGT. The CDR3 consists of 14 residues. In nucleotides, the CDR3 is TGTGCCAGCAGTGAACGAGGCCCCGGCACTGAAGCTTTCTTT. Residues: CASSERGPGTEAFF.

This clone showed up many times. The CDR3 DNA reads TGTGCCAGTAGTATAGGACGGTTCTCTGGGGCCAACGTCCTGACTTTC. It yields the protein CASSIGRFSGANVLTF. The V gene is TRBV19, the J gene TRBJ2-6; D is uncertain. CDR1 is LNHDA, CDR2 SQIVND, per germline (reference sequence). The CDR3 totals 16 residues. V lost 1 base and J 0 bases, leaving 7 bases between the germline ends.

This clone was detected ten times or more. This CDR3 reads CASSELRGASYNEQFF. In nucleotides, the CDR3 is TGTGCCAGCAGTGAATTACGAGGGGCATCCTACAATGAGCAGTTCTTC. The rearrangement joins TRBV2 to TRBJ2-1; D could derive from TRBD1 or TRBD2 (5 bases each). The CDR3 has 16 residues. Germline lookup yields CDR1 SNHLY and CDR2 FYNNEI. V lost 2 bases to trimming and J lost 1 base, with 12 bases between them. The full variable domain, its missing parts supplied by reference TRBV2 and TRBJ2-1, is EPEVTQTPSHQVTQMGQEVILRCVPISNHLYFYWYRQILGQKVEFLVSFYNNEISEKSEIFDDQFSVERPDGSNFTLKIRSTKLEDSAMYFCASSELRGASYNEQFFGPGTRLTVL.

This clone appeared many times. V usage is TRBV19 and J usage is TRBJ2-7, with 8 positions matching TRBD2. The junction had 9 bases not matched to a gene; V was cut back by 5 bases and J by 6 bases. The CDR3 has 14 amino acids. CDR1 and CDR2 (germline): LNHDA, SQIVND (reference sequence). The chain's CDR3 is CASSVAGRLGEQYF. The CDR3 coding sequence is TGTGCCAGTAGTGTAGCGGGAAGACTGGGCGAGCAGTACTTC.

This clone was counted ten times or more. V gene TRBV11-1 combines with J gene TRBJ2-1; tentatively, D is TRBD2 (5 bases). This CDR3 comprises 14 residues. Trimming cost V 4 bases and J 4 bases, with 11 bases left between them. CDR1 is SGHAT and CDR2 is FQDESV in the germline V gene (reference sequence). DNA of the CDR3: TGTGCCAGCAGCTCTAGCAAAAGGTACAATGAGCAGTTCTTC. Its protein product is CASSSSKRYNEQFF.

This clone came up many times. Here the CDR3 reads CASSQKSGNTEAFF. In nucleotides, the CDR3 is TGCGCCAGCAGCCAAAAGTCGGGGAACACTGAAGCTTTCTTT. The gene calls are TRBV4-1 and TRBJ1-1; D call uncertain. V lost 2 bases and J 1 base, leaving 8 bases between the germline ends. Germline V CDR1 and CDR2: MGHRA, YSYEKL. The CDR3 is made up of 14 amino acids.

This clone was observed at least ten times. This chain connects TRBV10-3 to TRBJ2-6; no firm D call. The CDR3 length is 14 residues. Deletions cut 9 bases from V and 4 bases from J, with 13 bases between. The germline V gene has CDR1 ENHRY and CDR2 SYGVKD. The CDR3 DNA reads TGTGCCATTTCATCCCTCCCGGGGGCCAACGTCCTGACTTTC. It translates to CAISSLPGANVLTF.

By its share, this clone is medium-sized. This same CDR3 is encoded by further DNA sequences in the sample. The gene calls are TRBV24-1 and TRBJ2-7; TRBD1 might be the D (6 bases). CDR1 and CDR2 (germline): KGHDR, SFDVKD. Trimming left V 5 bases short and J 3 bases short, with 7 bases between. This CDR3 is built from 12 residues. CDR3 region: CATSAQGYEQYF. The CDR3 DNA reads as TGTGCCACCAGTGCACAGGGCTACGAGCAGTACTTC.